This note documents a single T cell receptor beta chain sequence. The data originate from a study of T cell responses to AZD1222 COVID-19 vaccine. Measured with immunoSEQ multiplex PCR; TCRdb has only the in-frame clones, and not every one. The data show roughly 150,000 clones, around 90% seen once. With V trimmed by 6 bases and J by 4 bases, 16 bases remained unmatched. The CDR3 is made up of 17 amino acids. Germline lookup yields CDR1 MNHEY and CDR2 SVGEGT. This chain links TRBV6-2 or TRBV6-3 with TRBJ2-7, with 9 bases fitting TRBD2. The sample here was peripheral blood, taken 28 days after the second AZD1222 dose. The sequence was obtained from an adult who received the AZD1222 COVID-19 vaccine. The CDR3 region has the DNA TGTGCCAGCAGCCCCCCAGGACTCGGACTAGCGAGTTACGAGCAGTACTTC. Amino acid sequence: CASSPPGLGLASYEQYF.